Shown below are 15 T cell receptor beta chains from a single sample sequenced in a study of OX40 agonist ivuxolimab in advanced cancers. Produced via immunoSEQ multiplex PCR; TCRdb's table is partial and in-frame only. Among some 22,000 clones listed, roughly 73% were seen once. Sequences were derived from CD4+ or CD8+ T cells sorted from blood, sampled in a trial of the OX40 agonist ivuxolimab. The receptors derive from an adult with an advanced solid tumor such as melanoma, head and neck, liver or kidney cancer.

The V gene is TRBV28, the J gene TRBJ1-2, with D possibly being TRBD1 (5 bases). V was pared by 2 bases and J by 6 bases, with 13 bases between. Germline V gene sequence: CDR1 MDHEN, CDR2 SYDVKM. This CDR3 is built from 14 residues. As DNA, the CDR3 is TGTGCCAGCAGTTTAAGGGGTCACGTGGATGGCTACACCTTC. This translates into CASSLRGHVDGYTF.

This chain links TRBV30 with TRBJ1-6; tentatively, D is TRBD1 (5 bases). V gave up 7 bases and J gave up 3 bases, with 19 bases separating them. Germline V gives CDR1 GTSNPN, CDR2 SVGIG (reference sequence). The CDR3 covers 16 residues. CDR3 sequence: CAFAVGQVSYNSPLHF. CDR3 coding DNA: TGTGCCTTCGCCGTAGGACAAGTAAGCTATAATTCACCCCTCCACTTT.

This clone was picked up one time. The CDR3 DNA sequence: TGTGCCAGCAGCTTGGGCCGAATGAATGAGCAGTTCTTC. Translated, it gives CASSLGRMNEQFF. The V call is TRBV5-6, the J call TRBJ2-1; no definite D call. V was pared by 0 bases and J by 7 bases, with 8 bases between. CDR1 SGHDT and CDR2 YYEEEE come from the germline V gene. The CDR3 is made up of 13 amino acids.

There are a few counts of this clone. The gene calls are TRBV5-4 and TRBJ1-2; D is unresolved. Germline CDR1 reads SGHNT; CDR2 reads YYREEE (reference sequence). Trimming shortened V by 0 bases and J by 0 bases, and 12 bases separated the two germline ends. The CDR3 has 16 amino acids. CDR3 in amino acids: CASSLDLERANYGYTF. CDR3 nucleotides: TGTGCCAGCAGCTTGGATTTGGAACGGGCTAACTATGGCTACACCTTC.

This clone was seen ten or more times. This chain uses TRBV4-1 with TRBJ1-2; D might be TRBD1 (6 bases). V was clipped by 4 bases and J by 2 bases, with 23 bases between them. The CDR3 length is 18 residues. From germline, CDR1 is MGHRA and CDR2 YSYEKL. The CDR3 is CASSLERTSIGGNYGYTF. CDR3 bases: TGCGCCAGCAGCCTAGAAAGAACTTCCATAGGGGGGAACTATGGCTACACCTTC.

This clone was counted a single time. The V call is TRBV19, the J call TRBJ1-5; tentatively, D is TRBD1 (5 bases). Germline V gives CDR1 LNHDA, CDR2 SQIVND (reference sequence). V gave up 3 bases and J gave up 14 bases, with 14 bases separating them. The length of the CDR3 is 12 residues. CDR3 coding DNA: TGTGCCAGTAGTATTGGGGCAGGACTTAAGCATTTT. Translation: CASSIGAGLKHF.

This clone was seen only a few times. The CDR3: CASSLMDGKYYEQYF. In DNA form, the CDR3 reads TGTGCCAGCAGCTTAATGGACGGGAAGTACTACGAGCAGTACTTC. The V gene is TRBV7-2, the J gene TRBJ2-7; tentatively, D is TRBD2 (5 bases). V shed 2 bases and J shed 3 bases, with 14 bases lying between them. This CDR3 spans 15 amino acids. Germline V gene sequence: CDR1 SGHTA, CDR2 FQGNSA.

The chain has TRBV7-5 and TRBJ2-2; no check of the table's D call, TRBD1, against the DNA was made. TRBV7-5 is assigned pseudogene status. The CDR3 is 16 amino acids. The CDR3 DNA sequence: TGTGCCAGAAGCAAAAGTCGGGTGGGGGCGGCCGGGGAGCTGTTTTTT. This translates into CARSKSRVGAAGELFF.

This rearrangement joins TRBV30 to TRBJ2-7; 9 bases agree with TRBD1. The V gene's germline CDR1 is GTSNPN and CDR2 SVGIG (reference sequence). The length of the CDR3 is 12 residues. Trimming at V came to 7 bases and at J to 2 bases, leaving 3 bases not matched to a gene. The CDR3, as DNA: TGTGCCTACGGACAGGGGACCTACGAGCAGTACTTC. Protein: CAYGQGTYEQYF.

The CDR3 coding sequence is TGTGCCTGGAGTGTAGAAGGGGGCTATGGCTACACCTTC. It yields the protein CAWSVEGGYGYTF. V and J are TRBV30 and TRBJ1-2; D perhaps matches TRBD1 (6 bases). This CDR3 spans 13 amino acids. Trimming pared 0 bases from V and 4 bases from J, leaving 9 bases between. The germline V gene encodes CDR1 GTSNPN and CDR2 SVGIG (reference sequence).

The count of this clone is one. For the CDR3, the DNA is TGTGCCAGCAGCTTGTTACCGGGACTAGCGGGGCAAGAGACCCAGTACTTC. The encoded protein is CASSLLPGLAGQETQYF. V usage is TRBV11-3 and J usage is TRBJ2-5; 13 bases match TRBD2. The germline V gene has CDR1 SGHNT and CDR2 YENEEA. Unmatched junction bases numbered 6, after V lost 3 bases and J lost 2 bases. The CDR3 is 17 residues long.

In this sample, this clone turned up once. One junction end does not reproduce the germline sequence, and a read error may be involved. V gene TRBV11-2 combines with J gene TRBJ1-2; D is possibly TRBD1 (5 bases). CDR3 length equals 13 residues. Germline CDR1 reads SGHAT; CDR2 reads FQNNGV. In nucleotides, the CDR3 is TGTGCCAGCAGCCTAGACAGTGCCTATGGCTACACCTTC. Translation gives CASSLDSAYGYTF.

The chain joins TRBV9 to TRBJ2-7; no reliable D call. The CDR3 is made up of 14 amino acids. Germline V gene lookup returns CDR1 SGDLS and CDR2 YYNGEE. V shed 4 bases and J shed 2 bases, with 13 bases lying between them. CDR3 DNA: TGTGCCAGCAGCCCCACGGTCACCCCCTACGAGCAGTACTTC. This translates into CASSPTVTPYEQYF.

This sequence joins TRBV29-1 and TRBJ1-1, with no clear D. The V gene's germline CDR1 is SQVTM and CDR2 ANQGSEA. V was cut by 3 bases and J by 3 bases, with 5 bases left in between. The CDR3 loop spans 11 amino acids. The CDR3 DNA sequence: TGCAGCGTTGAGAGGGACACTGAAGCTTTCTTT. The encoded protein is CSVERDTEAFF.

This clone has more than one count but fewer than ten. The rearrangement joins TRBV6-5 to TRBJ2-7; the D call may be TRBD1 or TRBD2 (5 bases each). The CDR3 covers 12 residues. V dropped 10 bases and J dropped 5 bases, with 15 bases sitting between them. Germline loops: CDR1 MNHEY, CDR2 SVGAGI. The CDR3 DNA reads TGTGCCACCGGGGCAGTCGGGAACGAGCAGTACTTC. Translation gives CATGAVGNEQYF.